These 27 T cell receptor beta chains were sequenced from one sample in a study of T cell responses to AZD1222 COVID-19 vaccine. The assay was immunoSEQ multiplex PCR, and TCRdb's table has in-frame clones only and misses some. The table shows 90,000 to 120,000 clones, with approximately 90% occurring only once. The sample in question was peripheral blood, obtained 28 days after the second AZD1222 dose. These receptors all come from an adult who received the AZD1222 COVID-19 vaccine.

The rearrangement uses TRBV2 and TRBJ1-4; D is possibly TRBD1 (5 bases). CDR1 and CDR2 (germline): SNHLY, FYNNEI. The CDR3 is made up of 13 amino acids. Trimming shortened V by 5 bases and J by 12 bases, and 16 bases separated the two germline ends. Here the CDR3 DNA reads TGTGCCAGCAGTCCCGAAGGGACGGCACAACTGTTTTTT. It yields the protein CASSPEGTAQLFF.

The chain couples TRBV7-4 to TRBJ2-1, with 11 bases fitting TRBD2. With 1 base clipped from V and 4 bases from J, the junction kept 3 bases outside the gene matches. Looked up from germline, CDR1 is SGHVT and CDR2 is SQSDAQ. The CDR3 has 16 residues. The CDR3 here is CASSLVGLAVYNEQFF. In DNA form, the CDR3 reads TGTGCCAGCAGCTTAGTGGGACTAGCGGTTTACAATGAGCAGTTCTTC. The full variable domain, with the rest looked up from reference TRBV7-4 and TRBJ2-1, is GAGVSQSPRYKVAKRGRDVALRCDSISGHVTLYWYRQTLGQGSEVLTYSQSDAQRDKSGRPSGRFSAERPERSVSTLKIQRTEQGDSAVYLCASSLVGLAVYNEQFFGPGTRLTVL.

This clone occurred once. The rearrangement joins TRBV19 to TRBJ1-5, with 8 bases matching TRBD1. CDR1 and CDR2 from the germline V gene are LNHDA and SQIVND (reference sequence). V gave up 1 base and J gave up 4 bases; unmatched junction bases: 6. The CDR3 contains 16 residues. The CDR3 spells CASSIGAGGGNQPQHF. CDR3 coding DNA: TGTGCCAGTAGTATAGGGGCAGGGGGCGGGAATCAGCCCCAGCATTTT. Together with reference TRBV19 and TRBJ1-5, the CDR3 gives the full variable domain: DGGITQSPKYLFRKEGQNVTLSCEQNLNHDAMYWYRQDPGQGLRLIYYSQIVNDFQKGDIAEGYSVSREKKESFPLTVTSAQKNPTAFYLCASSIGAGGGNQPQHFGDGTRLSIL.

This chain joins TRBV5-5 and TRBJ2-7; 7 nucleotides match TRBD1. CDR1 and CDR2 from the germline V gene are SGHKS and YYEKEE (reference sequence). J gave up 1 base and V 6 bases, and 4 bases lay outside the gene matches. The CDR3 consists of 13 residues. The CDR3 DNA sequence: TGTGCCAGCACCACAGGGGCGTCCTACGAGCAGTACTTC. Amino acid sequence: CASTTGASYEQYF.

There are many counts of this clone. This chain uses TRBV4-1 with TRBJ2-6, with 8 positions matching TRBD1. The length of the CDR3 is 18 residues. CDR1 is MGHRA and CDR2 is YSYEKL in the germline V gene. Trimming cost V 0 bases and J 0 bases; bases outside gene matches: 4. The CDR3 loop reads CASSQDGDRFSGANVLTF. The CDR3 nucleotides are TGCGCCAGCAGCCAAGATGGGGACAGGTTCTCTGGGGCCAACGTCCTGACTTTC.

This clone has a single count. V gene TRBV5-6 combines with J gene TRBJ1-1; a possible D gene is TRBD1 (5 bases). This CDR3 has 14 amino acids. V shed 1 base and J shed 3 bases, with 10 bases lying between them. Germline CDR1 is SGHDT and CDR2 is YYEEEE. The CDR3 nucleotides read TGTGCCAGCAGCTTGACAGGATCTTACACTGAAGCTTTCTTT. Its protein product is CASSLTGSYTEAFF.

The count of this clone is one. This chain joins TRBV30 and TRBJ2-7; 8 nucleotides agree with TRBD2. J lost 7 bases, V lost 5 bases, and 7 bases had no gene match. CDR1 GTSNPN and CDR2 SVGIG come from the germline V gene (reference sequence). The CDR3 is 12 amino acids. For the CDR3, the DNA is TGTGCCTGGGACGGGGGGGCCGGAGAGCAGTACTTC. Its protein product is CAWDGGAGEQYF.

This rearrangement joins TRBV5-1 to TRBJ2-6, with D possibly matching TRBD2 (5 bases). The CDR3 sequence is 15 residues long. Germline V gene lookup returns CDR1 SGHRS and CDR2 YFSETQ. V lost 4 bases to trimming and J lost 0 bases, with 8 bases between them. As DNA, the CDR3 is TGCGCCAGCAGCGAGCGGAGCTCTGGGGCCAACGTCCTGACTTTC. Translated, it gives CASSERSSGANVLTF.

This clone was recorded once. This rearrangement joins TRBV29-1 to TRBJ2-2; weak D call: TRBD1 (6 bases). V lost 6 bases and J lost 7, with 21 bases in between. CDR3 size: 15 residues. Germline loops: CDR1 SQVTM, CDR2 ANQGSEA. The CDR3: CSVLSGQGINGELFF. In nucleotides, the CDR3 is TGCAGCGTCTTGAGCGGCCAGGGGATAAACGGGGAGCTGTTTTTT.

This chain joins TRBV7-6 and TRBJ1-3, with 7 positions matching TRBD1. V dropped 3 bases and J dropped 1; count of bases not matched to a gene: 9. Germline loops: CDR1 SGHVS, CDR2 FNYEAQ. This CDR3 is 17 amino acids long. The CDR3 sequence is CASSFVDRAASGNTIYF. CDR3 nucleotide sequence: TGTGCCAGCAGCTTTGTCGACAGGGCCGCTTCTGGAAACACCATATATTTT.

V and J are TRBV5-8 and TRBJ1-6; D is unclear. The length of the CDR3 is 15 residues. Germline CDR1 and CDR2: SGHTS and YDEGEE. Trimming took off 0 bases at V and 10 bases at J, with 14 bases between the two ends. DNA of the CDR3: TGTGCCAGCAGCTTGGGTCATGGGGATTCATCACCCCTCCACTTT. The encoded protein is CASSLGHGDSSPLHF.

This CDR3 reads CASSEEVSSYEQYF. The CDR3 region has the DNA TGTGCCAGCAGTGAAGAGGTCAGCTCCTACGAGCAGTACTTC. This chain links TRBV6-1 with TRBJ2-7; D remains unclear. This CDR3 has 14 residues. Per the germline V gene, CDR1 is MNHNS and CDR2 is SASEGT. Trimming removed 1 base at V and 0 bases at J, with 7 bases between.

The chain recombines TRBV12-3 or TRBV12-4 with TRBJ2-1, with a tentative D call TRBD1 (6 bases). The CDR3 length is 12 residues. V gave up 5 bases and J gave up 7 bases, with 9 bases separating them. The CDR3 region is CASSLTGNEQFF. DNA for the CDR3: TGTGCCAGCAGTCTCACAGGGAATGAGCAGTTCTTC.

V and J are TRBV7-9 and TRBJ1-1; TRBD1 might be the D (6 bases). The CDR3 contains 14 residues. Between the trimmed V and J ends, which lost 4 bases and 1 base, there was a span of 10 bases. Germline V gene data show CDR1 as SEHNR and CDR2 as FQNEAQ (reference sequence). CDR3 loop: CASSWAGANTEAFF. CDR3 sequence (DNA): TGTGCCAGCAGCTGGGCGGGGGCGAACACTGAAGCTTTCTTT.

The chain has TRBV6-5 and TRBJ2-7, with 8 bases aligning to TRBD2. CDR3 size: 16 residues. In germline, CDR1 is MNHEY, CDR2 SVGAGI. V shed 0 bases and J 3 bases; nucleotides not matched to a gene: 7. The CDR3 sequence: CASSYSPRGVGYEQYF. CDR3 nucleotides: TGTGCCAGCAGTTACTCGCCGCGGGGGGTTGGCTACGAGCAGTACTTC.

The rearrangement links TRBV4-3 to TRBJ2-1; TRBD2 agrees at 7 bases. This CDR3 has 16 amino acids. Germline CDR1 is LGHNA and CDR2 is YSLEER. V was clipped by 0 bases and J by 1 base; unmatched bases: 3. The CDR3 sequence: CASSQEGGSSYNEQFF. Here the CDR3 DNA reads TGCGCCAGCAGCCAAGAGGGCGGGAGTTCCTACAATGAGCAGTTCTTC.

The chain employs TRBV14 and TRBJ2-1, with D perhaps TRBD2 (5 bases). V lost 0 bases and J 4 bases, leaving 10 bases between the germline ends. CDR1 is SGHDN, CDR2 FVKESK, per germline. This CDR3 region has 15 residues. This CDR3 is CASSQDNGLYNEQFF. The CDR3 DNA reads as TGTGCCAGCAGCCAAGATAACGGACTTTACAATGAGCAGTTCTTC.

V gene TRBV6-5 combines with J gene TRBJ2-7, with D perhaps being TRBD1 or TRBD2 (5 bases each). The CDR3 is made up of 16 amino acids. CDR1 is MNHEY, CDR2 SVGAGI, per germline. V lost 0 bases and J 2 bases, leaving 14 bases between the germline ends. The CDR3 DNA is TGTGCCAGCAGTTACTCGGCCTGGGGGAGTGCCTACGAGCAGTACTTC. Its protein product is CASSYSAWGSAYEQYF.

A single count supports this clone. This chain joins TRBV6-5 and TRBJ2-5; the D gene could be TRBD1 or TRBD2 (5 bases each). This CDR3 spans 15 amino acids. Germline assignment: CDR1 MNHEY and CDR2 SVGAGI. V lost 2 bases and J 5 bases, leaving 15 bases between the germline ends. CDR3 in DNA: TGTGCCAGCAGTTACGGCACCGGGACGGGGGAGACCCAGTACTTC. As protein: CASSYGTGTGETQYF.

The chain joins TRBV21-1 to TRBJ1-4; the table's D gene call, TRBD1, was not cross checked with the DNA. TRBV21-1 is shown as a pseudogene. This CDR3 is built from 15 residues. CDR3 bases: TGTGCCAGCACCCCTGGGACAGGGGTTGTCGAAAAACTGTTTTTT. Translating gives CASTPGTGVVEKLFF.

The chain couples TRBV5-6 to TRBJ1-2; TRBD1 aligns across 7 bases. Per the germline V gene, CDR1 is SGHDT and CDR2 is YYEEEE. This CDR3 is built from 14 residues. V shed 4 bases and J 1 base; nucleotides not matched to a gene: 4. The CDR3 DNA is TGTGCCAGCAGCCGGGGACAGATTAACTATGGCTACACCTTC. This codes for CASSRGQINYGYTF.

The chain uses TRBV9 and TRBJ2-2, with 10 bases fitting TRBD2. The V segment lost 3 bases and the J segment 5 bases; nucleotides outside the gene matches: 7. CDR1 is SGDLS, CDR2 YYNGEE, per germline. The CDR3 runs to 16 residues. The CDR3 DNA is TGTGCCAGCAGCGCTTCCCTAGCGGGAGAGACCGGGGAGCTGTTTTTT. This encodes CASSASLAGETGELFF.

This clone showed up just a few times. The DNA of the CDR3 is TGTGCCTGGAGGATCCACTCCTCTGGAAACACCATATATTTT. This encodes CAWRIHSSGNTIYF. The V gene is TRBV30, the J gene TRBJ1-3; D unresolved. Germline CDR1 and CDR2: GTSNPN and SVGIG (reference sequence). Deletions cut 3 bases from V and 0 bases from J, with 9 bases between. This CDR3 contains 14 residues.

CDR3 residues: CASRTGTRPQHF. The CDR3 DNA reads TGTGCCAGCAGGACAGGGACGCGGCCCCAGCATTTT. This chain uses TRBV12-3 or TRBV12-4 with TRBJ1-5, with 7 bases that match TRBD1. The CDR3 is 12 amino acids. Trimming cost V 6 bases and J 9 bases; bases outside gene matches: 5.

The chain combines TRBV27 with TRBJ2-7, with 12 nucleotides matching TRBD2. Trimming at V came to 5 bases and at J to 6 bases, leaving 11 bases not matched to a gene. The germline gives CDR1 MNHEY, CDR2 SMNVEV (reference sequence). CDR3 length: 16 amino acids. CDR3 residues: CASSPGTSGSSGEQYF. CDR3 DNA sequence: TGTGCCAGCAGTCCCGGGACTAGCGGGTCAAGCGGCGAGCAGTACTTC.

This clone came up once. The V gene is TRBV6-5, the J gene TRBJ1-6; 8 nucleotides agree with TRBD1. The CDR3 sequence is 14 residues long. The junction had 6 bases not matched to a gene; V was cut back by 6 bases and J by 8 bases. Germline-derived CDR1 and CDR2 are MNHEY and SVGAGI. The CDR3 nucleotides are TGTGCCAGCAGATCGGACAGGGTTTATTCACCCCTCCACTTT. Protein: CASRSDRVYSPLHF.

The J gene is TRBJ1-1, the V gene TRBV6-4, with 8 bases lining up with TRBD1. Losses at the gene ends were 3 bases for V and 4 bases for J; bases not matched to a gene: 13. This CDR3 region has 17 residues. Germline V lookup: CDR1 MRHNA, CDR2 SNTAGT. The CDR3 protein is CASSDTGQGGVRTEAFF. Here the CDR3 DNA reads TGTGCCAGCAGTGATACCGGACAGGGAGGTGTTCGCACTGAAGCTTTCTTT.